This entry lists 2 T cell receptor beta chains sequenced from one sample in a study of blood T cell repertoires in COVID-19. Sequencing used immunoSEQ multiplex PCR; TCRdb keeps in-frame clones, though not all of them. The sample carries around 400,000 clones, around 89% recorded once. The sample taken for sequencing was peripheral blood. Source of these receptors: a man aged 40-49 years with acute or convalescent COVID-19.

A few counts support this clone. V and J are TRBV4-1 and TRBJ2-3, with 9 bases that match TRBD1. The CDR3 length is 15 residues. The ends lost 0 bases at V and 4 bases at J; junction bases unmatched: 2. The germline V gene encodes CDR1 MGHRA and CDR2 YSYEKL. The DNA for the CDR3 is TGCGCCAGCAGCCAAGAGGACAGGGGCTCAGATACGCAGTATTTT. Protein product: CASSQEDRGSDTQYF.

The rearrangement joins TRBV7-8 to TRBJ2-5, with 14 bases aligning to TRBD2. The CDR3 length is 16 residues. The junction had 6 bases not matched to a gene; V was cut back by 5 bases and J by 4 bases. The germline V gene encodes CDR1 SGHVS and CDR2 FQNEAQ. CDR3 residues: CASSLLTSGRAETQYF. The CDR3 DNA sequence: TGTGCCAGCAGCCTTCTGACTAGCGGGAGGGCAGAGACCCAGTACTTC.